This T cell receptor beta chain was recorded in a study of blood T cells in healthy people across ages. A J-beta primer mix and a sample-barcoded 5' primer were used in a second PCR of roughly 7 to 12 cycles. A tag from a template-switch adaptor with 12 random nucleotides marked each cDNA molecule. TCRdb re-analysed the 5' RACE reads in MiXCR, keeping a single row per CDR3 protein. The sample lists roughly 1 million distinct CDR3 sequences, about 25% seen once, with 0.65% to 0.95% in the top ten. At least 6 million PBMCs were isolated per sample. The data were also submitted as part of a second study, on T cells of mothers and their children. From that report: Not a single persistent microchimeric T cell clone was detected.

The receptor comes from a girl aged 2 to 10 in good health. Sequenced input: blood.

CDR3 loop: CASSEEQGDPNEQYF. DNA for the CDR3: TGTGCCAGCAGTGAAGAACAGGGCGATCCGAACGAGCAGTACTTC. The genes are TRBV2 and TRBJ2-7; tentatively, D is TRBD1 (6 bases). The CDR3 has 15 amino acids. Germline V gene lookup returns CDR1 SNHLY and CDR2 FYNNEI. V lost 1 base and J 5 bases, leaving 15 bases between the germline ends.